The 10 T cell receptor beta chains reported below all come from one sample, sequenced in a study of CXCR3-negative and CXCR3-positive naive CD8 T cells. The study, taken as a whole, reports: CXCR3-negative naive cells had less hydrophobic TRB CDR3s than did CXCR3-positive naive cells.

UMI-labeled TRB cDNA libraries were prepared by 5' RACE. From its re-call of the 5' RACE reads, TCRdb lists each CDR3 protein once, without DNA. This repertoire includes 130,000 to 150,000 distinct CDR3 sequences. No cognate antigen is known for these TCRs. Input material: naive CXCR3+ CD8+ T cells from blood. Stated subset: CD45RO-CCR7+CD27+CD95- naive CD8+ T cells expressing CXCR3 (TNR3+). These receptor sequences come from a human donor in good health. Some clones in this sample may be carry-over from other donors' samples.

The chain combines TRBV27 with TRBJ1-2; TCRdb calls TRBD1, which cannot be checked without DNA. This CDR3 spans 13 amino acids. Germline CDR1 MNHEY, CDR2 SMNVEV (reference sequence). CDR3 sequence: CASSGAGMGGYTF.

The gene calls are TRBV27 and TRBJ2-3; TCRdb designates TRBD2, a call that cannot be tested without DNA. Per the germline V gene, CDR1 is MNHEY and CDR2 is SMNVEV (reference sequence). CDR3 length: 14 amino acids. The CDR3: CASSPLDYSDTQYF.

The rearrangement links TRBV29-1 to TRBJ1-5. The CDR3 length is 13 residues. Germline CDR1 and CDR2: SQVTM and ANQGSEA. The chain's CDR3 is CSAFTDSNQPQHF.

The chain couples TRBV23-1 to TRBJ2-5; TCRdb picks TRBD1, but there is no DNA to check that call. TRBV23-1 is given ORF status, its function remaining uncertain. There are 17 residues in the CDR3. The CDR3 loop reads CASSQSSTDRGKETQYF.

V is TRBV29-1 and J is TRBJ2-7; checking the TCRdb D call of TRBD1 is not possible without DNA. The CDR3 length is 15 residues. Germline V CDR1 and CDR2: SQVTM, ANQGSEA. The CDR3: CSVEEAGQGSYEQYF.

The chain has TRBV14 and TRBJ1-1. The CDR3 totals 12 residues. Germline CDR1 reads SGHDN; CDR2 reads FVKESK. CDR3 sequence: CASSQVLGEAFF.

The V and J genes are TRBV7-6 and TRBJ2-2; TCRdb outputs TRBD1, but without DNA this stays unchecked. Per the germline V gene, CDR1 is SGHVS and CDR2 is FNYEAQ. The CDR3 covers 17 residues. The chain's CDR3 is CAGSLPKGAANTGELFF.

This CDR3 reads CASSQDRGETQYF. The rearrangement joins TRBV5-1 to TRBJ2-5; TCRdb reports TRBD1, a call that lacks DNA to check it against. There are 13 residues in the CDR3. Germline assignment: CDR1 SGHRS and CDR2 YFSETQ.

The genes are TRBV11-2 and TRBJ1-2. The CDR3 is made up of 15 amino acids. Germline values: CDR1 SGHAT, CDR2 FQNNGV. CDR3 loop: CASSLEADINYGYTF.

This chain joins TRBV14 and TRBJ2-4. The CDR3 has 16 amino acids. Germline CDR1 SGHDN, CDR2 FVKESK. This chain's CDR3 is CASSQSRSSAKNIQYF.